The present T cell receptor (beta chain) was sequenced within a study of T cell responses to AZD1222 COVID-19 vaccine. For the study at large: Researchers grouped second doses given at about 4 or about 12 weeks into one pool. Findings and limits, study-wide: Possibly, clonal diversity was underestimated; donors were largely white British and included more females. Reportedly, close to half of spike-specific TCRs are directed against unmutated variant regions.

As regards this clone: Antigen unknown.

Clones were sequenced by immunoSEQ multiplex PCR, and TCRdb holds only the in-frame ones, with some missing. The sample has some 120,000 clones, roughly 85% seen once; the top ten hold over 8%. This receptor was taken from an adult in good health. Sequencing was performed on peripheral blood, taken on day 0 of AZD1222 vaccination.

In DNA, the CDR3 is TGTGCCAGCAGCGCGCCGACCGGAAGAAGCACAGATACGCAGTATTTT. It translates to CASSAPTGRSTDTQYF. The rearrangement uses TRBV5-4 and TRBJ2-3; D is unresolved. V shed 4 bases and J shed 0 bases, with 15 bases lying between them. The germline V gene has CDR1 SGHNT and CDR2 YYREEE (reference sequence). CDR3 size: 16 residues. The complete variable domain, with remaining parts taken from reference TRBV5-4 and TRBJ2-3, reads ETGVTQSPTHLIKTRGQQVTLRCSSQSGHNTVSWYQQALGQGPQFIFQYYREEENGRGNFPPRFSGLQFPNYSSELNVNALELDDSALYLCASSAPTGRSTDTQYFGPGTRLTVL.